This T cell receptor (beta chain) was sequenced for a study of T cell responses to AZD1222 COVID-19 vaccine. Study overall: The study pooled second doses at about 4 or about 12 weeks.

Profiling relied on immunoSEQ multiplex PCR, and the TCRdb table lists in-frame clones only, not all of them. The top ten clones hold under 6% of a sample with tens of thousands of clones, roughly four fifths of them seen once. General observations from the study: Donors, mostly white British, included more females; clonal diversity was possibly underestimated. Reportedly, close to half of spike-specific TCRs are directed against unmutated variant regions. Repertoires were collected only later (after the peak T cell response had occurred).

The V gene's germline CDR1 is SGHTA and CDR2 FQGNSA. Trimming removed 5 bases from V and 10 bases from J, with 15 bases in between. This CDR3 spans 12 amino acids. As regards this clone: Its target is not known.

The sequencing used peripheral blood, collected on day 0 of AZD1222 vaccination. This TCR was sampled from an adult in good health. J is TRBJ2-7 and V is TRBV7-2; D unclear. This chain's CDR3 is CASSPTDSLQYF. CDR3 nucleotide sequence: TGTGCCAGCAGCCCCACCGACTCGCTCCAGTACTTC.